This TCR beta chain came from a study of T cell responses to AZD1222 COVID-19 vaccine. Remarks on this clone: Its target is not known.

Overall study findings and caveats: Vaccine-associated CD4 TCRs ranged over spike, dominating at 160-218 and 743-854. White British people made up most donors, females outnumbered males, and clonal diversity was possibly underestimated. Spike-specific TCR breadth and depth went up after people got two AZD1222 doses.

The CDR3 contains 13 residues. CDR1 MDHEN and CDR2 SYDVKM come from the germline V gene. V dropped 5 bases and J dropped 8 bases, with 12 bases sitting between them. Sequencing was performed with immunoSEQ multiplex PCR; in TCRdb, only in-frame clones are kept and a portion is missing. Found here are about 72,000 clones, approximately 90% of them singletons; the top ten hold about 28%. Some second doses came at about 4 weeks and others at about 12 weeks; these were pooled. V is TRBV28 and J is TRBJ1-4, with D hard to call. This receptor was taken from an adult who received the AZD1222 COVID-19 vaccine. Sequencing was performed on peripheral blood, taken 28 days after the second AZD1222 dose. The CDR3 coding sequence is TGTGCCAGCAGTCAAGAGCCGACAGAAAAACTGTTTTTT. Encoded protein: CASSQEPTEKLFF.